This passage covers 31 T cell receptor beta chains from one sample sequenced in a study of spatial heterogeneity in lung cancer. Stated time point: sample taken at primary tumor resection. The antigens these receptors bind are not known. Study-wide results and caveats: Counts of expanded intratumoral alpha and beta TCRs tracked tumor mutation counts.

One entry per CDR3 protein, called by TCRdb with MiXCR from the 5' RACE reads. The table records about 5,600 distinct CDR3 sequences, under 5% of them present only once. The sample consisted of lung tumor tissue, taken at surgery. The receptor set was obtained from a male donor with early-stage non-small cell lung cancer.

This clonotype was recorded many times. This beta chain turned up in a library designed for alpha chains; as an off-target read, its abundance says little. The genes are TRBV28 and TRBJ2-7, with D possibly matching TRBD2 (6 bases). Germline V gene sequence: CDR1 MDHEN, CDR2 SYDVKM. The CDR3 has 15 residues. The V end lost 1 base, the J end lost 12 bases, and 22 bases lay between the germline ends. This CDR3 is CASSLLRDGPMATYF. DNA for the CDR3: TGTGCCAGCAGTTTATTGCGGGACGGCCCCATGGCTACGTACTTC.

This clonotype is labeled medium-sized. The size of this beta chain means little, since it is a stray read in a library made for alpha chains. The chain links TRBV6-6 to TRBJ2-3; D call uncertain. CDR1 is MNHNY and CDR2 is SVGAGI in the germline V gene (reference sequence). V lost 2 bases to trimming and J lost 5 bases, with 5 bases between them. This CDR3 is built from 12 residues. The DNA for the CDR3 is TGTGCCAGCAGTTACGTGGGAGATACGCAGTATTTT. Protein: CASSYVGDTQYF.

This clonotype is categorized as medium-sized (0.01 to 0.1%). Because this beta chain is a stray read in a library intended to capture alpha chains, its abundance should not be given much weight. V usage is TRBV12-3 or TRBV12-4 and J usage is TRBJ2-1; possibly TRBD1 for D (5 bases). This CDR3 comprises 12 residues. V lost 5 bases to trimming and J lost 6 bases, with 8 bases between them. CDR3 in amino acids: CASSPQGNEQFF. CDR3 sequence (DNA): TGTGCCAGCAGTCCCCAGGGCAATGAGCAGTTCTTC.

This clonotype has just a few counts. This beta chain was picked up by a library intended for alpha chains and is off target, so its count carries little meaning. V is TRBV4-2 and J is TRBJ1-2; a weak D match, TRBD1 (5 bases). Deletions cut 2 bases from V and 6 bases from J, with 10 bases between. The CDR3 consists of 13 residues. The germline V gene has CDR1 LGHNA and CDR2 YNFKEQ. Here the CDR3 DNA reads TGTGCCAGCAGCCAATTTTTACAGGATGGCTACACCTTC. It codes for CASSQFLQDGYTF.

By share of the sample, this clonotype is medium-sized. As an off-target read in a library built for alpha chains, this beta chain has a frequency of little significance. The J gene is TRBJ1-2, the V gene TRBV19, with 9 bases fitting TRBD1. The CDR3 sequence is 15 residues long. V shed 5 bases and J 10 bases; nucleotides not matched to a gene: 14. The germline CDR1 and CDR2 sequences are LNHDA and SQIVND (reference sequence). CDR3 nucleotide sequence: TGTGCCAGTAGTCCCCGAGGGGGGACAGGGACCATCTACACCTTC. This encodes CASSPRGGTGTIYTF. The whole variable domain, remainder taken from reference TRBV19 and TRBJ1-2, is DGGITQSPKYLFRKEGQNVTLSCEQNLNHDAMYWYRQDPGQGLRLIYYSQIVNDFQKGDIAEGYSVSREKKESFPLTVTSAQKNPTAFYLCASSPRGGTGTIYTFGSGTRLTVV.

As concerns this clonotype: Possible read error: a much larger clone is one base away. This beta chain appears as a stray read in a library generated for alpha chains; its size is not informative. The J gene is TRBJ1-6, the V gene TRBV3-1; D ambiguous. This CDR3 region has 17 residues. From germline, CDR1 is LGHDT and CDR2 YNNKEL (reference sequence). CDR3 bases: TGTGCCAGCAGCTCTTGGGGAGTGAGCTCCTATAATTCACCCCTCCCCTTT. Amino acids: CASSSWGVSSYNSPLPF.

This clonotype occurred many times. This beta chain is an off-target read within a library intended for alpha chains, so its frequency means little. The chain couples TRBV10-3 to TRBJ2-1; TRBD2 matches 10 bases. V was pared by 4 bases and J by 5 bases, with 8 bases of the junction left unmatched. Germline assignment: CDR1 ENHRY and CDR2 SYGVKD. CDR3 length equals 16 residues. The CDR3 loop reads CAISAVSGGRNNEQFF. The CDR3 DNA reads as TGTGCCATCAGTGCAGTTAGCGGGGGGAGGAACAATGAGCAGTTCTTC.

This clonotype was picked up many times. Within a library made for alpha chains, this beta chain is off target, and its count is uninformative. The genes are TRBV6-5 and TRBJ1-1; D is possibly TRBD1 (5 bases). The CDR3 runs to 18 residues. The V gene lost 0 bases and the J gene lost 1 base, with 18 bases spanning the gap. Per germline, CDR1 MNHEY and CDR2 SVGAGI. This CDR3 is CASSYSRARDGSNTEAFF. As DNA, the CDR3 is TGTGCCAGCAGTTACTCGAGGGCCAGGGACGGATCGAACACTGAAGCTTTCTTT.

This clonotype has just a few counts. Since it is a stray read in a library aimed at alpha chains, this beta chain has a size that is not meaningful. This rearrangement joins TRBV25-1 to TRBJ2-2; D gene uncertain. Germline V gene data show CDR1 as MGHDK and CDR2 as SYGVNS. The CDR3 loop spans 12 amino acids. The V gene lost 3 bases and the J gene lost 3 bases, with 2 bases spanning the gap. CDR3 sequence: CASSEDTGELFF. Written as DNA, the CDR3 is TGTGCCAGCAGTGAGGACACCGGGGAGCTGTTTTTT. The whole variable domain, remainder taken from reference TRBV25-1 and TRBJ2-2, is EADIYQTPRYLVIGTGKKITLECSQTMGHDKMYWYQQDPGMELHLIHYSYGVNSTEKGDLSSESTVSRIRTEHFPLTLESARPSHTSQYLCASSEDTGELFFGEGSRLTVL.

The table lists this clonotype with many counts. Because this beta chain is a stray read in a library intended to capture alpha chains, its abundance should not be given much weight. This sequence joins TRBV28 and TRBJ1-1; D unresolved. V was shortened by 4 bases and J by 14 bases, with 23 bases between the two germline ends. Looked up from germline, CDR1 is MDHEN and CDR2 is SYDVKM. The CDR3 is made up of 14 amino acids. The CDR3 DNA reads as TGTGCCAGCAGTTCCTTCCGGACCCTTCTCGGTCGGTTCTTT. It translates to CASSSFRTLLGRFF.

This clonotype is termed medium-sized. For a library built for alpha chains, this beta chain is a stray read; little rests on its size. The chain combines TRBV28 with TRBJ2-7; a possible D gene is TRBD2 (6 bases). Germline V gene lookup returns CDR1 MDHEN and CDR2 SYDVKM. The ends were cut back, 6 bases at V and 2 bases at J, with 11 bases in the middle. The CDR3 covers 13 residues. This CDR3 is CASRGTAAYEQYF. DNA for the CDR3: TGTGCCAGCAGGGGGACTGCGGCCTACGAGCAGTACTTC. The full variable domain, rest sourced from reference TRBV28 and TRBJ2-7, is DVKVTQSSRYLVKRTGEKVFLECVQDMDHENMFWYRQDPGLGLRLIYFSYDVKMKEKGDIPEGYSVSREKKERFSLILESASTNQTSMYLCASRGTAAYEQYFGPGTRLTVT.

By frequency in the sample, this clonotype is medium-sized. In a library made to pick up alpha chains, this beta chain is a stray read with a size that means little. The chain links TRBV12-3 or TRBV12-4 to TRBJ1-4; D might be TRBD1 (5 bases). The CDR3 is made up of 17 amino acids. The V end lost 7 bases, the J end lost 8 bases, and 26 bases lay between the germline ends. CDR3 sequence reads: CASTFEAHGGLGEKLFF. The CDR3, as DNA: TGTGCCAGCACCTTTGAGGCCCACGGGGGGTTGGGCGAAAAACTGTTTTTT.

This clonotype has a count of ten or more. A library prepared for alpha chains yielded this beta chain as an off-target read; its size is of little meaning. The J gene is TRBJ1-4, the V gene TRBV7-9; 9 nucleotides match TRBD1. The CDR3 is made up of 17 amino acids. Trimming took 4 bases from V and 8 from J; bases not matched to a gene: 14. Germline V gene data show CDR1 as SEHNR and CDR2 as FQNEAQ (reference sequence). In DNA, the CDR3 is TGTGCCAGCAGCTCGTACAGGGGGCGGGAAAAACGGGAAAAACTGTTTTTT. It is translated as CASSSYRGREKREKLFF. Complete variable domain (other parts from reference TRBV7-9 and TRBJ1-4): DTGVSQNPRHKITKRGQNVTFRCDPISEHNRLYWYRQTLGQGPEFLTYFQNEAQLEKSRLLSDRFSAERPKGSFSTLEIQRTEQGDSAMYLCASSSYRGREKREKLFFGSGTQLSVL.

Comment on this clonotype: Since it is a stray read in a library aimed at alpha chains, this beta chain has a size that is not meaningful. The chain joins TRBV6-5 to TRBJ1-2; possible D gene TRBD1, 5 bases. The CDR3 runs 14 residues. The ends were cut back, 3 bases at V and 7 bases at J, with 15 bases in the middle. Germline V gene data show CDR1 as MNHEY and CDR2 as SVGAGI. The CDR3 spells CASSYGRERSGYTF. The CDR3 DNA sequence: TGTGCCAGCAGTTATGGCAGGGAGCGGTCTGGCTACACCTTC.

Many counts were recorded for this clonotype. The library was built for alpha chains, so this beta chain is an off-target read and its size means little. The chain is built from TRBV29-1 and TRBJ2-3; D possibly corresponds to TRBD2 (6 bases). V was shortened by 6 bases and J by 1 base, with 17 bases between the two germline ends. This CDR3 is built from 15 residues. From germline, CDR1 is SQVTM and CDR2 ANQGSEA. CDR3 nucleotides: TGCAGCGTCGCCGGGACCCCGGGAGGCACAGATACGCAGTATTTT. This gives the protein CSVAGTPGGTDTQYF.

Ten or more counts support this clonotype. Found in a library prepared for alpha chains, this beta chain is an off-target read, and its abundance has little meaning. The chain joins TRBV20-1 to TRBJ2-7; the match to TRBD2 covers 8 bases. The CDR3 runs to 16 residues. Germline CDR1 reads DFQATT; CDR2 reads SNEGSKA (reference sequence). J lost 5 bases, V lost 3 bases, and 15 bases had no gene match. The CDR3 DNA reads as TGCAGTGCTAGGGGAACTAGCGGAGTAACGTTCGACGAGCAGTACTTC. The encoded protein is CSARGTSGVTFDEQYF.

This clonotype was found many times. This beta chain is a stray read from a library made for alpha chains; its abundance is not meaningful. V is TRBV2 and J is TRBJ2-2; possible D gene TRBD2, 6 bases. Germline CDR1 reads SNHLY; CDR2 reads FYNNEI. V was clipped by 5 bases and J by 2 bases, with 18 bases between them. This CDR3 is 17 amino acids long. The CDR3 DNA reads TGTGCCAGCAGTCCCCTTCTTGGTAGCGGCAACACCGGGGAGCTGTTTTTT. It codes for CASSPLLGSGNTGELFF.

This clonotype rates as large (0.1 to 1%). Found in a library prepared for alpha chains, this beta chain is an off-target read, and its abundance has little meaning. The V and J genes are TRBV29-1 and TRBJ2-7; 7 nucleotides align to TRBD2. Germline V gene sequence: CDR1 SQVTM, CDR2 ANQGSEA. The CDR3 has 13 amino acids. V shed 3 bases, J shed 2 bases, and the junction held 4 bases outside the gene matches. In DNA form, the CDR3 reads TGCAGCGTTGAGGGAGGGACTACCTACGAGCAGTACTTC. Its translation: CSVEGGTTYEQYF.

Relative to its sample, this clonotype is medium-sized. Little can be read into the size of this beta chain, an off-target read in a library designed for alpha chains. J is TRBJ2-7 and V is TRBV6-5; D tentatively fits TRBD1 or TRBD2 (5 bases each). The germline CDR1 and CDR2 sequences are MNHEY and SVGAGI. This CDR3 is built from 14 residues. With 2 bases removed from V and 2 bases from J, the gap between germline ends came to 10 bases. CDR3 in DNA: TGTGCCAGCAGTTACGTGCAGGGAGCCTACGAGCAGTACTTC. It codes for CASSYVQGAYEQYF.

This clonotype was detected many times. The library was built for alpha chains, so this beta chain is an off-target read and its size means little. The J gene is TRBJ2-5, the V gene TRBV5-1, with 11 positions matching TRBD2. This CDR3 comprises 14 residues. Trimming took 4 bases from V and 4 from J; bases not matched to a gene: 3. Germline V gene lookup returns CDR1 SGHRS and CDR2 YFSETQ. The CDR3 loop is CASSSTSGGETQYF. The CDR3 coding sequence is TGCGCCAGCAGCAGTACTAGCGGGGGAGAGACCCAGTACTTC.

This clonotype was found many times. Little can be read into the size of this beta chain, an off-target read in a library designed for alpha chains. The V call is TRBV7-2, the J call TRBJ2-7; 11 nucleotides match TRBD2. The V gene's germline CDR1 is SGHTA and CDR2 FQGNSA. CDR3 size: 15 residues. J was trimmed by 4 bases and V by 3 bases; bases with no gene match: 5. The CDR3 DNA sequence: TGTGCCAGCAGCTTTAGCGGGGGGGAACCATACGAGCAGTACTTC. As protein: CASSFSGGEPYEQYF.

Ten or more counts support this clonotype. This beta chain turned up in a library designed for alpha chains; as an off-target read, its abundance says little. This chain connects TRBV3-1 to TRBJ2-7; 8 positions agree with TRBD1. The CDR3 is made up of 12 amino acids. Per germline, CDR1 LGHDT and CDR2 YNNKEL (reference sequence). With 2 bases clipped from V and 7 bases from J, the junction kept 1 base outside the gene matches. This chain's CDR3 is CASSQNRGEQYF. CDR3 in DNA: TGTGCCAGCAGCCAAAACAGGGGGGAGCAGTACTTC.

There are many counts of this clonotype. The size of this beta chain means little, since it is a stray read in a library made for alpha chains. This sequence joins TRBV20-1 and TRBJ1-4, with 7 bases aligning to TRBD1. The CDR3 has 13 residues. In germline, CDR1 is DFQATT, CDR2 SNEGSKA (reference sequence). The V gene end was trimmed by 3 bases and the J gene end by 8 bases; junction bases not matched to a gene: 6. The CDR3 region is CSASQGGREKLFF. CDR3 DNA: TGCAGTGCTAGTCAAGGGGGCAGAGAAAAACTGTTTTTT.

By proportion, this clonotype is medium-sized. Since it is a stray read in a library aimed at alpha chains, this beta chain has a size that is not meaningful. V is TRBV28 and J is TRBJ1-4; D not resolved. Trimming took 4 bases from V and 8 from J, leaving 8 bases between them. The germline CDR1 and CDR2 sequences are MDHEN and SYDVKM. The CDR3 loop spans 12 amino acids. CDR3: CASSSPDEKLFF. The CDR3 coding sequence is TGTGCCAGCAGTTCCCCGGACGAAAAACTGTTTTTT.

In this sample, this clonotype turned up many times. For a library built for alpha chains, this beta chain is a stray read; little rests on its size. The chain employs TRBV6-1 and TRBJ1-2; D is possibly TRBD1 (5 bases). Deletions cut 6 bases from V and 7 bases from J, with 9 bases between. Germline V gene lookup returns CDR1 MNHNS and CDR2 SASEGT. The CDR3 has 11 residues. This CDR3 reads CASSRVGGYTF. CDR3 in DNA: TGTGCCAGCAGCAGGGTCGGTGGCTACACCTTC.

This clonotype is medium-sized (0.01 to 0.1%) in the sample. This beta chain is a stray read from a library made for alpha chains; its abundance is not meaningful. The chain couples TRBV20-1 to TRBJ1-5; D might be TRBD1 (6 bases). V was trimmed by 3 bases and J by 1 base, leaving 10 bases between them. Per the germline V gene, CDR1 is DFQATT and CDR2 is SNEGSKA (reference sequence). CDR3 length equals 14 residues. This chain's CDR3 is CSASPGQSNQPQHF. The CDR3 DNA follows: TGCAGTGCTAGCCCCGGACAGAGCAATCAGCCCCAGCATTTT.

There are many counts of this clonotype. Since it is a stray read in a library aimed at alpha chains, this beta chain has a size that is not meaningful. This CDR3 is CATIRTGWTDTQYF. In nucleotides, the CDR3 is TGTGCCACCATTCGGACAGGGTGGACAGATACGCAGTATTTT. The chain couples TRBV28 to TRBJ2-3; 8 positions agree with TRBD1. Germline trimming cut 10 bases from V and 3 bases from J; bases unmatched to any gene: 9. The CDR3 consists of 14 residues. The V gene's germline CDR1 is MDHEN and CDR2 SYDVKM.

The sample holds a few counts of this clonotype. This beta chain is a stray sequence in a library constructed for alpha chains; its clone size is not meaningful. J is TRBJ2-6 and V is TRBV5-1; 10 bases map to TRBD2. The trim removed 2 bases at V and 0 bases at J, leaving 2 bases unmatched. The CDR3 is made up of 17 amino acids. Per germline, CDR1 SGHRS and CDR2 YFSETQ. DNA of the CDR3: TGCGCCAGCAGCTTCGCTAGCGGGGGCTCTGGGGCCAACGTCCTGACTTTC. Encoded protein: CASSFASGGSGANVLTF.

This clonotype was seen repeatedly, ten times or more. This beta chain turned up in a library designed for alpha chains; as an off-target read, its abundance says little. The chain combines TRBV20-1 with TRBJ1-2, with D unresolved. Germline V gene data show CDR1 as DFQATT and CDR2 as SNEGSKA (reference sequence). The germline V and J ends were trimmed by 3 bases and 0 bases, with 11 bases remaining between them. The CDR3 runs 14 residues. CDR3 protein: CSARKGTANYGYTF. DNA of the CDR3: TGCAGTGCTAGGAAGGGTACAGCTAACTATGGCTACACCTTC.

There are many counts of this clonotype. A library prepared for alpha chains yielded this beta chain as an off-target read; its size is of little meaning. CDR3 DNA sequence: TGTGCCAGCAGCTTGGGACAGGGGGCGTCTATGAACACTGAAGCTTTCTTT. Translating gives CASSLGQGASMNTEAFF. The genes are TRBV11-2 and TRBJ1-1; 12 bases map to TRBD1. Trimming removed 3 bases from V and 0 bases from J; junction bases left unmatched: 5. The CDR3 contains 17 residues. Germline loops: CDR1 SGHAT, CDR2 FQNNGV. Full variable domain (rest looked up from reference TRBV11-2 and TRBJ1-1): EAGVAQSPRYKIIEKRQSVAFWCNPISGHATLYWYQQILGQGPKLLIQFQNNGVVDDSQLPKDRFSAERLKGVDSTLKIQPAKLEDSAVYLCASSLGQGASMNTEAFFGQGTRLTVV.

In its sample, this clonotype ranks as medium-sized. For a library built for alpha chains, this beta chain is a stray read; little rests on its size. The CDR3 is CSARDPKRDRAYGYTF. DNA for the CDR3: TGCAGTGCTAGAGATCCGAAGCGGGACAGGGCCTATGGCTACACCTTC. This chain links TRBV20-1 with TRBJ1-2, with 9 bases fitting TRBD1. The CDR3 length is 16 residues. Germline CDR1 reads DFQATT; CDR2 reads SNEGSKA (reference sequence). V lost 0 bases and J lost 4; bases outside the gene matches: 9.